This TCR beta chain was retrieved from a study of a mutant IDH1 vaccine in newly diagnosed glioma. On the study more broadly: Patients arrived already treated with radiotherapy, temozolomide, or both, most having had both.

The germline CDR1 and CDR2 sequences are KGHSH and LQKENI. This CDR3 has 17 amino acids. The V and J ends lost 1 base and 4 bases, in that order; junction bases with no gene match: 9. As to time point: week 35, safety follow-up. The investigators gave 300 ug of mutant IDH1 20-mer peptide in each vaccine dose, together with topical imiquimod. The donors' diagnosis was new WHO grade 3 or 4 astrocytoma that was IDH1-mutant and ATRX-lost. In regard to this clone: The antigen is unknown.

Profiled with immunoSEQ multiplex PCR; TCRdb holds only in-frame clones, not every one. The profile shows tens of thousands of clones, about four fifths of them singletons. The V gene is TRBV18, the J gene TRBJ2-5; 10 bases match TRBD2. The starting material was PBMCs, obtained from a glioma patient whose treatment included an IDH1 peptide vaccine. The TCR was taken from a woman aged 40 to 50 with glioma. Some clones in this sample may be carry-over from other donors' samples. The CDR3 DNA reads as TGTGCCAGCTCACCACGGACTAGCGGAGCCCTCCCAGAGACCCAGTACTTC. Translating gives CASSPRTSGALPETQYF.